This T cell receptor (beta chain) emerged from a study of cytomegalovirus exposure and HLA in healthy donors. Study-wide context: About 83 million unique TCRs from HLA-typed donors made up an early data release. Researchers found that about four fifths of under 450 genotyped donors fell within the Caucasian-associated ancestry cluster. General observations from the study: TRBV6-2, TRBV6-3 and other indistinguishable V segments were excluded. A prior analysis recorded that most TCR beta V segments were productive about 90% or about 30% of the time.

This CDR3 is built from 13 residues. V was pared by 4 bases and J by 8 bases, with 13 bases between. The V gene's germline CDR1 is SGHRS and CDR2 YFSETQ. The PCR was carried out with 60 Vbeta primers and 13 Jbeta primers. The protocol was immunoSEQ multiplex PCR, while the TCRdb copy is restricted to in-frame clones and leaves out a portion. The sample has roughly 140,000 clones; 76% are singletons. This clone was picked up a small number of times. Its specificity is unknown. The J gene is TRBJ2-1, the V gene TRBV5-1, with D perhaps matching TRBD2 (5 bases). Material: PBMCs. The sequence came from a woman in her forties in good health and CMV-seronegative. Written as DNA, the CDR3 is TGCGCCAGCAGCCTACTGGGGAGCCATGAGCAGTTCTTC. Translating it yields CASSLLGSHEQFF.